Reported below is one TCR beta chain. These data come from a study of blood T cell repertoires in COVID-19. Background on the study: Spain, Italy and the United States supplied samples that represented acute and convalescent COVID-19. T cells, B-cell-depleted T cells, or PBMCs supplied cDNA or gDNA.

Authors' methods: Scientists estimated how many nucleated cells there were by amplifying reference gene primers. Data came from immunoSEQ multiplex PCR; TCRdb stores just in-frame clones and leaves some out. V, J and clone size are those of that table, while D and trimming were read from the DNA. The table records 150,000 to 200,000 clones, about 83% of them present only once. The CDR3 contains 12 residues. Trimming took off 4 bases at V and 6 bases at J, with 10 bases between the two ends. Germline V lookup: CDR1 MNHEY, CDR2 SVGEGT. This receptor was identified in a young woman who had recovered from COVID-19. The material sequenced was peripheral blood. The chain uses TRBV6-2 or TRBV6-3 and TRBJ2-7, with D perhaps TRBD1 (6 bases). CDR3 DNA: TGTGCCAGCAGTTCGCAGGGGCTCGAGCAGTACTTC. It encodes CASSSQGLEQYF.